Listed here is a single TCR beta chain. The antigen remains unidentified. This record comes from a study of cytomegalovirus exposure and HLA in healthy donors. The PCR used 60 Vbeta and 13 Jbeta primers. Produced via immunoSEQ multiplex PCR; TCRdb's table is partial and in-frame only. The sample data list roughly 43,000 clones. Study results and caveats: There were 150 to 200 TCR beta chains listed as cytomegalovirus-associated. Per published accounts, TCR beta sequences correctly predicted the HLA-A and HLA-B alleles of most subjects.

Germline trimming cut 0 bases from V and 4 bases from J; bases unmatched to any gene: 4. This CDR3 contains 17 residues. Per the germline V gene, CDR1 is SGDLS and CDR2 is YYNGEE. The sequence was collected from a middle-aged woman in good health and CMV-seronegative. The chain links TRBV9 to TRBJ2-1, with 13 bases fitting TRBD2. Sequenced sample: PBMCs. CDR3 in amino acids: CASSVGGLAGVYNEQFF. In DNA, the CDR3 is TGTGCCAGCAGCGTAGGTGGACTAGCGGGAGTGTACAATGAGCAGTTCTTC.